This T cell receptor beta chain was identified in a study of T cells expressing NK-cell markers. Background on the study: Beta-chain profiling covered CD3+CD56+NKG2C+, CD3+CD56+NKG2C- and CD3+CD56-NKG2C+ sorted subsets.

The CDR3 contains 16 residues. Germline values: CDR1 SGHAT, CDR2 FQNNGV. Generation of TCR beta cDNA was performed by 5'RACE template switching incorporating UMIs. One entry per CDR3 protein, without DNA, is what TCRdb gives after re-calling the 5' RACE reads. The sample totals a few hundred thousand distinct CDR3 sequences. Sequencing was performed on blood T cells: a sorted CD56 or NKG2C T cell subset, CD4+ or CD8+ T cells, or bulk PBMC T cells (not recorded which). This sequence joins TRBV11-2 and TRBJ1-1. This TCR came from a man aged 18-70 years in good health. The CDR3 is CASSPRGSGLNTEAFF.